Below are 30 T cell receptor beta chains sequenced from a single sample in a study of blood T cells in healthy people across ages. A second PCR of roughly 6 to 12 cycles used a sample-barcoded 5' primer and a J-beta primer mix. One entry per CDR3 protein, called by TCRdb with MiXCR from the 5' RACE reads. The sample holds 1.5 million to 2 million distinct CDR3 sequences; roughly 52% are singletons and the top ten take roughly 2%. Sequenced material: blood. These receptors were taken from a middle-aged woman in good health.

The chain has TRBV15 and TRBJ2-1, with D perhaps TRBD1 (7 bases). The CDR3 sequence is 15 residues long. V was clipped by 0 bases and J by 8 bases, with 14 bases between them. Germline CDR1 and CDR2: LNHNV and YYDKDF (reference sequence). This chain's CDR3 is CATSRDNAGGHEQFF. The CDR3, as DNA: TGTGCCACCAGCAGAGATAACGCAGGGGGGCATGAGCAGTTCTTC.

The chain carries TRBV11-1 and TRBJ1-2; D is undetermined. The CDR3 has 13 residues. The V and J ends lost 5 bases and 13 bases respectively, with 20 bases between them. CDR1 and CDR2 from the germline V gene are SGHAT and FQDESV (reference sequence). The CDR3 loop reads CASSHDSNGVITF. CDR3 DNA sequence: TGTGCCAGCAGCCACGACTCAAATGGGGTGATCACCTTC.

This sequence joins TRBV4-3 and TRBJ1-2, with no clear D. Germline V gene sequence: CDR1 LGHNA, CDR2 YSLEER. The length of the CDR3 is 14 residues. V shed 4 bases and J shed 4 bases, with 13 bases lying between them. CDR3 sequence (DNA): TGCGCCAGCAGCCCCAAGATTGGAGTCTATGGCTACACCTTC. This gives the protein CASSPKIGVYGYTF.

This chain uses TRBV9 with TRBJ2-5; TRBD1 might be the D (5 bases). Trimming took 3 bases from V and 6 from J, leaving 12 bases between them. The germline V gene encodes CDR1 SGDLS and CDR2 YYNGEE. This CDR3 region has 13 residues. The CDR3 coding sequence is TGTGCCAGCAGCGGAAGAACAGGACAGACCCAGTACTTC. It yields the protein CASSGRTGQTQYF.

J is TRBJ2-4 and V is TRBV7-2, with D possibly TRBD2 on 6 matching bases. The J call may be in error: the DNA end matches TRBJ2-7 better. CDR3 length: 15 residues. Germline-derived CDR1 and CDR2 are SGHTA and FQGNSA. CDR3 residues: CASSLSPGLSYEQYF. CDR3 in DNA: TGTGCCAGCAGCCTCTCCCCGGGACTTTCCTACGAGCAGTACTTC.

The V call is TRBV7-9, the J call TRBJ2-7; 9 nucleotides agree with TRBD2. The CDR3 has 15 amino acids. V lost 5 bases to trimming and J lost 10 bases; unmatched junction nucleotides: 15. Germline V gene sequence: CDR1 SEHNR, CDR2 FQNEAQ (reference sequence). CDR3 residues: CASSPDSGGLGNQYF. The CDR3 nucleotides read TGTGCCAGCAGCCCCGATAGCGGGGGCCTAGGGAATCAGTACTTC.

Only a few counts were recorded for this clonotype. The J gene is TRBJ2-5, the V gene TRBV7-2; 7 nucleotides agree with TRBD1. The germline V gene has CDR1 SGHTA and CDR2 FQGNSA. CDR3 size: 15 residues. V shed 4 bases and J 1 base; nucleotides not matched to a gene: 6. CDR3: CASSYEGALQETQYF. The CDR3 bases are TGTGCCAGCAGCTACGAGGGGGCCCTCCAAGAGACCCAGTACTTC. Looking up the rest from reference TRBV7-2 and TRBJ2-5 gives the full variable domain: GAGVSQSPSNKVTEKGKDVELRCDPISGHTALYWYRQSLGQGLEFLIYFQGNSAPDKSGLPSDRFSAERTGGSVSTLTIQRTQQEDSAVYLCASSYEGALQETQYFGPGTRLLVL.

The V and J genes are TRBV15 and TRBJ2-1; 8 bases agree with TRBD2. Unmatched junction bases numbered 6, after V lost 1 base and J lost 7 bases. This CDR3 comprises 15 residues. Germline V CDR1 and CDR2: LNHNV, YYDKDF (reference sequence). CDR3 nucleotides: TGTGCCACCAGCAGAGGAAGCGGGGGTCAAAATGAGCAGTTCTTC. Translating gives CATSRGSGGQNEQFF.

This clonotype was detected only once. This chain uses TRBV6-1 with TRBJ2-1; possibly TRBD2 for D (6 bases). V was pared by 2 bases and J by 9 bases, with 17 bases between. The CDR3 has 15 amino acids. Germline V lookup: CDR1 MNHNS, CDR2 SASEGT. The CDR3 is CASSEPGEPRSEQFF. CDR3 DNA: TGTGCCAGCAGTGAACCGGGGGAGCCCAGGAGTGAGCAGTTCTTC.

The chain is built from TRBV12-3 or TRBV12-4 and TRBJ1-4; D is uncertain. There are 15 residues in the CDR3. Deletions cut 5 bases from V and 8 bases from J, with 18 bases between. The CDR3 loop is CASSQDRPLNEKLFF. The CDR3 nucleotides are TGTGCCAGCAGTCAGGACCGTCCCCTCAACGAAAAACTGTTTTTT.

This clonotype was picked up many times. A read error may account for a junction end that differs from germline. V and J are TRBV5-1 and TRBJ2-1, with a weak D call TRBD1 (6 bases). From germline, CDR1 is SGHRS and CDR2 YFSETQ. The length of the CDR3 is 13 residues. For the CDR3, the DNA is TGTGCCAGCAGTCTGGACAGCAACAATGAGCAGTTCTTC. The encoded protein is CASSLDSNNEQFF. The variable domain in full, with the rest retrieved from reference TRBV5-1 and TRBJ2-1, is KAGVTQTPRYLIKTRGQQVTLSCSPISGHRSVSWYQQTPGQGLQFLFEYFSETQRNKGNFPGRFSGRQFSNSRSEMNVSTLELGDSALYLCASSLDSNNEQFFGPGTRLTVL.

This clonotype was picked up one time. Here the CDR3 DNA reads TGTGCCAGCAGCAGGGAGGGACAGCCCTCCTACGAGCAGTACTTC. It codes for CASSREGQPSYEQYF. This rearrangement joins TRBV2 to TRBJ2-7; the D call may be TRBD1 or TRBD2 (7 bases each). V was shortened by 6 bases and J by 0 bases, with 15 bases between the two germline ends. Germline CDR1 reads SNHLY; CDR2 reads FYNNEI. This CDR3 is 15 amino acids long.

This chain joins TRBV4-3 and TRBJ2-7, with D possibly TRBD1 on 6 matching bases. V was pared by 1 base and J by 7 bases, with 11 bases between. The CDR3 runs 13 residues. From germline, CDR1 is LGHNA and CDR2 YSLEER. The CDR3 loop reads CASSQAQGREQYF. DNA of the CDR3: TGCGCCAGCAGCCAAGCACAGGGTAGAGAGCAGTACTTC.

This clonotype was observed a handful of times. This chain connects TRBV13 to TRBJ2-7, with 9 nucleotides matching TRBD2. J was trimmed by 5 bases and V by 6 bases; bases with no gene match: 5. Germline assignment: CDR1 PRHDT and CDR2 FYEKMQ (reference sequence). The CDR3 consists of 13 residues. CDR3 nucleotides: TGTGCCAGCAGTTACGCTAGCGGGAACGAGCAGTACTTC. As protein: CASSYASGNEQYF.

The chain recombines TRBV7-9 with TRBJ2-5; D is undetermined. Trimming removed 0 bases from V and 2 bases from J, with 10 bases in between. This CDR3 has 15 residues. Germline V gene lookup returns CDR1 SEHNR and CDR2 FQNEAQ (reference sequence). In nucleotides, the CDR3 is TGTGCCAGCAGCTTAGCGTCCAGGAGTCAAGAGACCCAGTACTTC. It yields the protein CASSLASRSQETQYF.

This clonotype was seen a few times. This chain connects TRBV25-1 to TRBJ2-5; 8 nucleotides match TRBD1. The V gene's germline CDR1 is MGHDK and CDR2 SYGVNS. This CDR3 region has 15 residues. The V gene end was trimmed by 2 bases and the J gene end by 3 bases; junction bases not matched to a gene: 5. CDR3 sequence reads: CASSEIGTGKETQYF. CDR3 nucleotides: TGTGCCAGCAGTGAAATAGGGACAGGAAAAGAGACCCAGTACTTC.

V and J are TRBV29-1 and TRBJ1-5; the D is unclear. CDR3 length: 13 residues. V was shortened by 1 base and J by 4 bases, with 8 bases between the two germline ends. Germline assignment: CDR1 SQVTM and CDR2 ANQGSEA. CDR3 DNA: TGCAGCGTTGAAGCCGGGGATAATCAGCCCCAGCATTTT. Amino acids: CSVEAGDNQPQHF.

A few counts support this clonotype. The rearrangement links TRBV7-2 to TRBJ2-6; D not certain. Trimming removed 1 base from V and 0 bases from J, with 10 bases in between. This CDR3 is built from 17 residues. Germline V lookup: CDR1 SGHTA, CDR2 FQGNSA. CDR3 nucleotide sequence: TGTGCCAGCAGCTTAGGTGGTATGTCCTCTGGGGCCAACGTCCTGACTTTC. It specifies CASSLGGMSSGANVLTF. The full variable domain, completed using reference TRBV7-2 and TRBJ2-6, is GAGVSQSPSNKVTEKGKDVELRCDPISGHTALYWYRQSLGQGLEFLIYFQGNSAPDKSGLPSDRFSAERTGGSVSTLTIQRTQQEDSAVYLCASSLGGMSSGANVLTFGAGSRLTVL.

For the CDR3, the DNA is TGTGCCAGCAGCCCCCCCCGAGTAAATGAGCAGTTCTTC. Protein: CASSPPRVNEQFF. J is TRBJ2-1 and V is TRBV7-9; D is undetermined. Trimming left V 5 bases short and J 7 bases short, with 12 bases between. This CDR3 contains 13 residues. Per germline, CDR1 SEHNR and CDR2 FQNEAQ (reference sequence).

This rearrangement joins TRBV20-1 to TRBJ2-5; D might be TRBD1 or TRBD2, each matching 5 bases. The germline CDR1 and CDR2 sequences are DFQATT and SNEGSKA (reference sequence). This CDR3 region has 13 residues. V shed 5 bases and J shed 5 bases, with 15 bases lying between them. The CDR3 spells CSAPARGVETQYF. The CDR3 nucleotides are TGCAGTGCTCCCGCCAGAGGGGTCGAGACCCAGTACTTC.

This sequence joins TRBV11-2 and TRBJ2-1, with D perhaps matching TRBD2 (6 bases). In germline, CDR1 is SGHAT, CDR2 FQNNGV. The germline V and J ends were trimmed by 5 bases and 9 bases, with 14 bases remaining between them. The CDR3 has 13 residues. CDR3 sequence (DNA): TGTGCCAGCAGCCACGGCGGGGAGGCTGAGCAGTTCTTC. Protein sequence: CASSHGGEAEQFF.

The chain has TRBV7-2 and TRBJ2-1, with 9 bases aligning to TRBD2. CDR3 length: 18 amino acids. In germline, CDR1 is SGHTA, CDR2 FQGNSA. The trim removed 1 base at V and 2 bases at J, leaving 9 bases unmatched. In DNA form, the CDR3 reads TGTGCCAGCAGCTTAGAAGTGGGACTAGCAACAACCTACAATGAGCAGTTCTTC. Its translation is CASSLEVGLATTYNEQFF.

The chain carries TRBV7-2 and TRBJ2-7; TRBD1 agrees at 8 bases. There are 16 residues in the CDR3. V shed 3 bases, J shed 5 bases, and the junction held 12 bases outside the gene matches. Germline CDR1 and CDR2: SGHTA and FQGNSA. The CDR3 DNA follows: TGTGCCAGCAGCTTCGTGGACAGGGCCGGTAACGACGAGCAGTACTTC. Its translation: CASSFVDRAGNDEQYF.

With respect to this clonotype: Germline is not matched at one junction end, which may reflect a read error. The rearrangement joins TRBV12-3 or TRBV12-4 to TRBJ2-6; TRBD1 is a possible D gene (6 bases). This CDR3 is 14 amino acids long. The CDR3 sequence is CASSPVLGGNVLTF. CDR3 DNA sequence: TGTGCCAGCAGTCCAGTTCTAGGGGGCAACGTCCTGACTTTC.

The chain employs TRBV5-1 and TRBJ2-3; D is perhaps TRBD2 (5 bases). Deletions cut 0 bases from V and 2 bases from J, with 13 bases between. Germline V gene sequence: CDR1 SGHRS, CDR2 YFSETQ. CDR3 size: 16 residues. The CDR3 reads CASSLGLQQFTDTQYF. In DNA form, the CDR3 reads TGCGCCAGCAGCTTGGGACTACAACAGTTCACAGATACGCAGTATTTT.

CDR3 loop: CASSRRWNTEAFF. The CDR3 DNA reads as TGTGCCAGCAGTCGACGGTGGAACACTGAAGCTTTCTTT. The chain links TRBV12-3 or TRBV12-4 to TRBJ1-1; no clear D gene. V lost 5 bases to trimming and J lost 1 base, with 8 bases between them. The CDR3 extends over 13 amino acids.

This clonotype was seen only a few times. The chain recombines TRBV28 with TRBJ1-2, with 7 bases aligning to TRBD1. V dropped 8 bases and J dropped 8; count of bases not matched to a gene: 8. The CDR3 loop spans 12 amino acids. Germline V CDR1 and CDR2: MDHEN, SYDVKM. The CDR3, as DNA: TGTGCCAGCGCTCGACAGGGTTACGGCTACACCTTC. Its protein is CASARQGYGYTF.

This clonotype showed up just once. The chain carries TRBV2 and TRBJ2-5, with a tentative D call TRBD1 (6 bases). Germline V gene sequence: CDR1 SNHLY, CDR2 FYNNEI. This CDR3 is built from 16 residues. V was cut by 7 bases and J by 3 bases, with 21 bases left in between. The CDR3 region is CASMEKLDSSKETQYF. As DNA, the CDR3 is TGTGCCAGCATGGAAAAGTTGGACAGCTCGAAAGAGACCCAGTACTTC.

Note on this clonotype: A junction end diverges from the germline sequence, so it may reflect a read error. CDR3 nucleotide sequence: TGTGCTAGCAGCTTAGGGACTAGCGGTTTCCATGAGCAGTTCTTC. Its translation is CASSLGTSGFHEQFF. The gene calls are TRBV7-7 and TRBJ2-1; 11 bases match TRBD2. The CDR3 loop spans 15 amino acids. Germline V gives CDR1 SSHAT, CDR2 FNYEAQ (reference sequence).

This chain connects TRBV6-2 or TRBV6-3 to TRBJ2-7; 10 positions match TRBD1. The junction had 6 bases not matched to a gene; V was cut back by 7 bases and J by 3 bases. Germline lookup yields CDR1 MNHEY and CDR2 SVGEGT. CDR3 length equals 14 residues. CDR3 bases: TGTGCCAGCACCCGGACAGGGGGGAGCTACGAGCAGTACTTC. Protein product: CASTRTGGSYEQYF.